Reported below is one T cell receptor beta chain. The entry originates in a study of T cell changes during pregnancy in multiple sclerosis. Clones were sequenced by immunoSEQ multiplex PCR, and TCRdb holds only the in-frame ones, with some missing. The data show tens of thousands of clones, with 80% to 95% seen just once and approximately 2.2% held by the top ten. This CDR3 is 14 amino acids long. The V end lost 5 bases, the J end lost 0 bases, and 8 bases lay between the germline ends. Germline CDR1 is LNHDA and CDR2 is SQIVND (reference sequence). The receptor comes from a female donor with multiple sclerosis, enrolled in a pregnancy study. Sequencing used peripheral blood, obtained before pregnancy. The chain joins TRBV19 to TRBJ1-5; D uncertain. This chain's CDR3 is CASSSLSSNQPQHF. The CDR3 DNA sequence: TGTGCCAGTAGTTCTTTGAGTAGCAATCAGCCCCAGCATTTT.